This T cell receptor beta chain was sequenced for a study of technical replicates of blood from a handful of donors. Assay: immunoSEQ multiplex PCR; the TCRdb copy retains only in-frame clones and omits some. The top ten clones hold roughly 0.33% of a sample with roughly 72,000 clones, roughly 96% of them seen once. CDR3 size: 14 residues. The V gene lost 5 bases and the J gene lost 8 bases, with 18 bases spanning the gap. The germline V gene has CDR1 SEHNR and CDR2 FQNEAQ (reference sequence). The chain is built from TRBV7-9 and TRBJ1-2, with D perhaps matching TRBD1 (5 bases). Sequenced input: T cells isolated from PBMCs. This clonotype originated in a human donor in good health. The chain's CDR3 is CASSPPGEGYGYTF. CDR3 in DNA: TGTGCCAGCAGCCCCCCGGGGGAAGGATACGGCTACACCTTC. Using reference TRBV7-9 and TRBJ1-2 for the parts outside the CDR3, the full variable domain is DTGVSQNPRHKITKRGQNVTFRCDPISEHNRLYWYRQTLGQGPEFLTYFQNEAQLEKSRLLSDRFSAERPKGSFSTLEIQRTEQGDSAMYLCASSPPGEGYGYTFGSGTRLTVV.